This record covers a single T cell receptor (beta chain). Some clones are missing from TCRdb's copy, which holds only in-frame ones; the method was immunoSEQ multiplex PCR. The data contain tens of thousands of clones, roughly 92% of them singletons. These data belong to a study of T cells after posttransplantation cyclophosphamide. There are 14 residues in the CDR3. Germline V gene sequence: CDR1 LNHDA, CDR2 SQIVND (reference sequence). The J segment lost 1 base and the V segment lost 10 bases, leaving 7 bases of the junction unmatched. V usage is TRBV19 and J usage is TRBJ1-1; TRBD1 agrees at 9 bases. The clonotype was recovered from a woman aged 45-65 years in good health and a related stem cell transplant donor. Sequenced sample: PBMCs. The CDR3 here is CATQQGAGNTEAFF. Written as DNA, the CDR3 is TGTGCCACCCAACAGGGGGCAGGGAACACTGAAGCTTTCTTT.